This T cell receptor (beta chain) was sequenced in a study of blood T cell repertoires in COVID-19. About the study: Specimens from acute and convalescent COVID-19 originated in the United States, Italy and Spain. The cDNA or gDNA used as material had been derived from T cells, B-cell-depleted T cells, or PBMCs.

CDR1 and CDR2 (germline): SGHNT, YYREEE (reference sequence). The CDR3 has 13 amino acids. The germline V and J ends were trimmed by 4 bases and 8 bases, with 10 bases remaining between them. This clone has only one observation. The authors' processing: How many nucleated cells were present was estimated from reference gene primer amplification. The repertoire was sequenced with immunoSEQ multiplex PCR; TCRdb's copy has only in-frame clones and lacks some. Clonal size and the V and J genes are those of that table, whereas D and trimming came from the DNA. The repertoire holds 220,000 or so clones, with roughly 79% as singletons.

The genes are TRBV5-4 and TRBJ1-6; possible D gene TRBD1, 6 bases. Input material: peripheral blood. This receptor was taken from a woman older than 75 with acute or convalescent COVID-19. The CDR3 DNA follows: TGTGCCAGCAGCGCGGACAGTCATTCACCCCTCCACTTT. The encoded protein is CASSADSHSPLHF.